Listed here are 14 T cell receptor beta chains from one sample, sequenced in a study of cytomegalovirus exposure and HLA in healthy donors. The PCR employed 60 Vbeta primers together with 13 Jbeta primers. Assay: immunoSEQ multiplex PCR; the TCRdb copy retains only in-frame clones and omits some. The sample lists 55,000 to 70,000 clones, roughly 75% occurring once. Source material: PBMCs. Every receptor here comes from a woman under 40 in good health and CMV-seronegative.

This chain uses TRBV9 with TRBJ1-1; D possibly corresponds to TRBD1 (5 bases). Per germline, CDR1 SGDLS and CDR2 YYNGEE. V was shortened by 0 bases and J by 5 bases, with 11 bases between the two germline ends. The CDR3 sequence is 14 residues long. CDR3 in amino acids: CASSVVREGTEAFF. In nucleotides, the CDR3 is TGTGCCAGCAGCGTAGTAAGGGAGGGGACTGAAGCTTTCTTT.

The sample holds a few counts of this clone. The chain links TRBV27 to TRBJ1-5; no definite D call. This CDR3 region has 16 residues. V was clipped by 5 bases and J by 5 bases, with 19 bases between them. The V gene's germline CDR1 is MNHEY and CDR2 SMNVEV (reference sequence). The CDR3 sequence is CASSPAEGWSYQPQHF. DNA for the CDR3: TGTGCCAGCAGTCCCGCAGAGGGATGGAGCTATCAGCCCCAGCATTTT.

V and J are TRBV5-1 and TRBJ2-3; 9 nucleotides line up with TRBD1. This CDR3 region has 18 residues. The V segment lost 0 bases and the J segment 2 bases; nucleotides outside the gene matches: 10. CDR1 and CDR2 (germline): SGHRS, YFSETQ. CDR3 DNA sequence: TGCGCCAGCAGCTTGGCCGGGAGACAGGGGGTTTACACAGATACGCAGTATTTT. It is translated as CASSLAGRQGVYTDTQYF.

The chain employs TRBV7-8 and TRBJ1-4; 7 nucleotides agree with TRBD1. The CDR3 sequence is 15 residues long. The ends lost 5 bases at V and 6 bases at J; junction bases unmatched: 9. Germline assignment: CDR1 SGHVS and CDR2 FQNEAQ. CDR3 amino acids: CASSGRDRGDEKLFF. In nucleotides, the CDR3 is TGTGCCAGCAGCGGCCGGGACAGAGGTGATGAAAAACTGTTTTTT.

This chain joins TRBV13 and TRBJ1-5; possibly TRBD1 for D (5 bases). There are 15 residues in the CDR3. Per the germline V gene, CDR1 is PRHDT and CDR2 is FYEKMQ (reference sequence). Trimming took off 5 bases at V and 3 bases at J, with 14 bases between the two ends. CDR3 sequence reads: CASSLRGVPNQPQHF. The CDR3 region has the DNA TGTGCCAGCAGCCTCCGGGGGGTTCCCAATCAGCCCCAGCATTTT.

Comment on this clone: This specimen includes other DNA sequences encoding the same CDR3. The rearrangement links TRBV28 to TRBJ2-3, with a weak D call TRBD2 (6 bases). Between the trimmed V and J ends, which lost 2 bases and 2 bases, there was a span of 11 bases. Germline loops: CDR1 MDHEN, CDR2 SYDVKM. CDR3 length: 15 residues. For the CDR3, the DNA is TGTGCCAGCAGTTTACCCAGCGGGCTCACAGATACGCAGTATTTT. This gives the protein CASSLPSGLTDTQYF. Supplemented by reference TRBV28 and TRBJ2-3, the full variable domain reads DVKVTQSSRYLVKRTGEKVFLECVQDMDHENMFWYRQDPGLGLRLIYFSYDVKMKEKGDIPEGYSVSREKKERFSLILESASTNQTSMYLCASSLPSGLTDTQYFGPGTRLTVL.

This chain connects TRBV9 to TRBJ2-5, with a tentative D call TRBD1 (8 bases). V lost 4 bases, J lost 3 bases, and 16 bases lay in between. The CDR3 runs 15 residues. Germline CDR1 reads SGDLS; CDR2 reads YYNGEE. In DNA, the CDR3 is TGTGCCAGCAGCTTGAACAGGGGGGGAGAAGAGACCCAGTACTTC. Protein product: CASSLNRGGEETQYF.

The chain recombines TRBV28 with TRBJ1-2; 10 nucleotides line up with TRBD1. V lost 4 bases, J lost 6 bases, and 5 bases stayed unmatched. CDR3 length: 14 amino acids. Germline-derived CDR1 and CDR2 are MDHEN and SYDVKM. In DNA form, the CDR3 reads TGTGCCAGCAGTTCCGGGACAGGGGTACATGGCTACACCTTC. Translated: CASSSGTGVHGYTF.

This clone was detected a few times. This chain connects TRBV5-1 to TRBJ1-1, with 7 bases that match TRBD1. From germline, CDR1 is SGHRS and CDR2 YFSETQ. V shed 5 bases, J shed 1 base, and the junction held 8 bases outside the gene matches. This CDR3 comprises 15 residues. The CDR3 region has the DNA TGCGCCAGCAGGAATTCGGACAGGCAGAACACTGAAGCTTTCTTT. Protein sequence: CASRNSDRQNTEAFF.

This sequence joins TRBV7-2 and TRBJ2-7; 9 nucleotides align to TRBD1. Germline CDR1 SGHTA, CDR2 FQGNSA. V lost 5 bases and J lost 3; bases outside the gene matches: 11. The length of the CDR3 is 16 residues. CDR3 region: CASSPKTGGIGYEQYV. The CDR3 region has the DNA TGTGCCAGCAGCCCCAAGACAGGGGGGATAGGCTACGAGCAGTACGTC.

This clone was detected a few times. V and J are TRBV27 and TRBJ1-2, with 7 bases lining up with TRBD1. V lost 0 bases and J lost 8; bases outside the gene matches: 6. The CDR3 loop spans 14 amino acids. Germline CDR1 reads MNHEY; CDR2 reads SMNVEV (reference sequence). The chain's CDR3 is CASSLSGTAVGYTF. In DNA form, the CDR3 reads TGTGCCAGCAGTTTATCCGGGACAGCGGTCGGCTACACCTTC.

The chain is built from TRBV9 and TRBJ1-5, with 7 bases identical to TRBD1. Germline assignment: CDR1 SGDLS and CDR2 YYNGEE. The length of the CDR3 is 15 residues. V gave up 1 base and J gave up 1 base; unmatched junction bases: 2. CDR3 sequence reads: CASSVTGASNQPQHF. The CDR3 DNA follows: TGTGCCAGCAGCGTAACAGGGGCCAGCAATCAGCCCCAGCATTTT.

V gene TRBV5-1 combines with J gene TRBJ2-6, with D unresolved. V gave up 3 bases and J gave up 3 bases, with 16 bases separating them. The CDR3 loop spans 17 amino acids. CDR1 is SGHRS, CDR2 YFSETQ, per germline. CDR3 sequence reads: CASSSVALIDGANVLTF. CDR3 nucleotides: TGCGCCAGCAGCTCGGTAGCCCTCATCGATGGGGCCAACGTCCTGACTTTC.

Details on this clone: The sample has other DNA sequences that encode this CDR3 too. The chain links TRBV9 to TRBJ1-2, with D perhaps matching TRBD1 (5 bases). The CDR3 consists of 12 residues. Per the germline V gene, CDR1 is SGDLS and CDR2 is YYNGEE. V was clipped by 0 bases and J by 8 bases, with 8 bases between them. CDR3 DNA sequence: TGTGCCAGCAGCGTAGAGGGGTACGGCTACACCTTC. This gives the protein CASSVEGYGYTF.